The rows below give T cell receptor beta chains drawn from one sample of a study of shared T cell receptors in the human thymus. Data came from immunoSEQ multiplex PCR; TCRdb stores just in-frame clones and leaves some out. The data show some 660,000 clones, around 87% seen once. The sample was also linked to a second study, of human thymus T cells.

Material for sequencing was thymocytes. The receptors shown here come from a boy under two years old with a congenital heart defect. CDR3s leave out the opening cysteine and the closing phenylalanine or tryptophan. D genes are given only for firm matches.

v_call	d_call	cdr3_aa
TRBV2	TRBD1	ASRTGDSNQPQH
TRBV25-1	TRBD1	ASQAPPTDRPDTEAF
TRBV5-1	TRBD2	ASSLRRGAYNEQF
TRBV6-1	TRBD1	ASGETGQGLQETQY
TRBV27	TRBD1	ASSPLDRGHNYGYT
TRBV28	TRBD2	ASSHPSGSSSTDTQY
TRBV27	NA	ASRPIDSGANVLT
TRBV5-6	TRBD1	ASSFGQGESTEAF
TRBV6-5	TRBD2	ASSPSGGHNEQF
TRBV4-2	NA	ASSNRQGSGNEQY
TRBV28	TRBD1	ASSFIFDRENGYT
TRBV28	NA	ASSSNERYSGQPQH
TRBV30	TRBD2	AWTRGGRTKNIQY
TRBV7-2	NA	ASSLRNTGHEQY
TRBV5-4	NA	ASSRGGSDYEQY
TRBV6-5	TRBD1	ASSRGQGTHNEQF
TRBV4-1	NA	ASSQDCRDTQY
TRBV10-1	TRBD1	ASTIGTGGWDTQY
TRBV7-9	TRBD1	ASSLWGTVEDTEAF
TRBV5-8	NA	ASSRGSSKDTEAF
TRBV13	NA	ASSPNGGNEQY
TRBV6-5	NA	ASTTRGLGEQY
TRBV6-1	NA	ASSFPGGYT
TRBV7-6	NA	ASSHEYTGVTDTQY
TRBV21-1	NA	ASSSAGTQNQPQH
TRBV6-5	NA	ASSYTRYSTDTQY
TRBV28	TRBD1	ASSFPGQVIYNEQF
TRBV28	TRBD1	ASRKGAFNQPQH
TRBV11-2	TRBD1	ASAETGESNQPQH
TRBV6-1	TRBD2	ASSEAPSGRALGSDIQY
TRBV28	NA	ASSLAPTFIAKNIQY
TRBV6-1	NA	ASSEDSHDATNEKLF
TRBV5-5	NA	ASSLLPPAGPQETQY
TRBV7-9	TRBD2	ASSLVGGVGYEQY
TRBV14	TRBD1	ASSEEKRTGGDRTYGYT
TRBV14	TRBD2	ASSQFQRGGTYEQY
TRBV7-2	NA	ASSPQTMYTEAF
TRBV6-1	TRBD2	ASSETSGSSTGELF
TRBV30	NA	AWSLGAGPSLYEQY
TRBV19	NA	ASTTRGNTIY
TRBV4-2	NA	ASSHPGLGTEAF
TRBV11-3	TRBD2	ASSLAGGRTDTQY
TRBV2	TRBD1	ASSENRGLAYEQY
TRBV4-3	TRBD1	ASSQNRRDRNTGELF
TRBV4-1	NA	ASSQKEGALAVNETQY
TRBV28	TRBD1	ASSFPSGGREFRVGEKLF
TRBV2	NA	ASSEGEGSSGNTIY
TRBV11-2	NA	ASSLARETQY
TRBV19	TRBD2	ASSMGGVGANVLT
TRBV6-1	NA	ASSNHTGYNQPQH
TRBV7-9	NA	ASSLPGAHEQY
TRBV30	NA	AWSSTRGKQPQH
TRBV27	TRBD2	ASSLWLAGADEQF
TRBV6-5	TRBD1	ASSYSKGTGSYEQY